This T cell receptor (beta chain) came from a study of identical twins. Study-wide results and caveats: The study reached conclusions through statistical analysis that was cross-sectional, not following the same donors.

Healthy Caucasians were all of the donors. In its sample, this clonotype was seen many times. What it binds is unknown. Template switching created a universal primer site, and the cDNA included unique molecular identifiers. TCRdb re-analysed the 5' RACE reads in MiXCR, keeping a single row per CDR3 protein. The profile shows around 530,000 distinct CDR3 sequences, 13% to 15% of them singletons. These records were also assigned to another study, of yellow fever vaccine responses in identical twins.

Sequenced input: CD4+ T cells sorted from blood. The sequence came from a woman between 18 and 29 years old in good health.

The CDR3 protein is CASSEGQYNSPLHF. As DNA, the CDR3 is TGTGCCAGCAGTGAAGGCCAATATAATTCACCCCTCCACTTT. V usage is TRBV2 and J usage is TRBJ1-6; D ambiguous. The CDR3 has 14 amino acids. V lost 1 base, J lost 4 bases, and 5 bases lay in between. Germline lookup yields CDR1 SNHLY and CDR2 FYNNEI.